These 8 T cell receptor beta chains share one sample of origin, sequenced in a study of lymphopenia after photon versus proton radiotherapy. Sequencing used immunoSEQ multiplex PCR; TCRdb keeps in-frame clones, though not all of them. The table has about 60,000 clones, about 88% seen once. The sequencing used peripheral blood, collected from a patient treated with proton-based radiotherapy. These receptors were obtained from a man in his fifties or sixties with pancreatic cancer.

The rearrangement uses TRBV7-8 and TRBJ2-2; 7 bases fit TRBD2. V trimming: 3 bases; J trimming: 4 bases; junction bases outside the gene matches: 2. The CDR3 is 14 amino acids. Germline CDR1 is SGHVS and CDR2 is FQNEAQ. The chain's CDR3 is CASSLRETTGELFF. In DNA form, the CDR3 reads TGTGCCAGCAGCTTGCGGGAGACCACCGGGGAGCTGTTTTTT.

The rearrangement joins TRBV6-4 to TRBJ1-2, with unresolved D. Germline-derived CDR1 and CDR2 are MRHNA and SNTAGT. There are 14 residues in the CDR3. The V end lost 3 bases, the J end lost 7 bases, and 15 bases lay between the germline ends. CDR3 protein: CASSEQLGKGGYTF. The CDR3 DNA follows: TGTGCCAGCAGTGAGCAACTGGGTAAAGGTGGCTACACCTTC.

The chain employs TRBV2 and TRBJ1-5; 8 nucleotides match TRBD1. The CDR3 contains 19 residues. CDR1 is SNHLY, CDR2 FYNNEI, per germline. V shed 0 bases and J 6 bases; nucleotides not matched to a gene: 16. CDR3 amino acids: CASSEAWSFRTGNGQPQHF. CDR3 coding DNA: TGTGCCAGCAGTGAAGCTTGGTCTTTTAGGACAGGGAACGGTCAGCCCCAGCATTTT.

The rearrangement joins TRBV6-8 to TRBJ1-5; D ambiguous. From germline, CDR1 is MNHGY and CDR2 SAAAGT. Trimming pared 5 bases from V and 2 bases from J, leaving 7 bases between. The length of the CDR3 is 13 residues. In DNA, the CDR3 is TGTGCCAGCAGTCGACACTGCAATCAGCCCCAGCATTTT. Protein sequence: CASSRHCNQPQHF.

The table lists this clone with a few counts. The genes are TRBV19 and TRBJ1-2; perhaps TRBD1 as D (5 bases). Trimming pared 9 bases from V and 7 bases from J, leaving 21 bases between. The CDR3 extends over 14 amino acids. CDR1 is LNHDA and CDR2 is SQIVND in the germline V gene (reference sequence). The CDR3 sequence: CASHTGDAMLGYTF. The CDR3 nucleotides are TGTGCCAGCCATACCGGGGACGCTATGCTTGGCTACACCTTC.

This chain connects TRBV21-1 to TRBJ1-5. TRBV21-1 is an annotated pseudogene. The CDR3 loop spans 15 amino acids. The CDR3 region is CASSKIPYQNQPQHF. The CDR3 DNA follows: TGTGCCAGCAGCAAGATCCCCTACCAAAATCAGCCCCAGCATTTT.

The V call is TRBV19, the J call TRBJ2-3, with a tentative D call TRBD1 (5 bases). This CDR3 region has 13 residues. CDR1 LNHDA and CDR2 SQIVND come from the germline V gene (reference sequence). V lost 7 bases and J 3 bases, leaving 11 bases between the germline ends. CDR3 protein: CASKGMRTDTQYF. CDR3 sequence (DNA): TGTGCCAGTAAGGGGATGCGGACAGATACGCAGTATTTT.

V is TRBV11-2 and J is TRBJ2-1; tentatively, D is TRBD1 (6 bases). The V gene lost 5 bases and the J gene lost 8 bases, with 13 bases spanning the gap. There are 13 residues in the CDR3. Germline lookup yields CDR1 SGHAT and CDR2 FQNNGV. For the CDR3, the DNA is TGTGCCAGCAGCCGCCAGGGGATAGATGAGCAGTTCTTC. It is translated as CASSRQGIDEQFF.